These 17 T cell receptor beta chains were sequenced from one sample in a study of vaccination effects on CD4 cells after COVID-19. The antigens these receptors bind are not known. TCRdb keeps only in-frame clones here, not all; method: immunoSEQ multiplex PCR. The table lists 21,000 or so clones, 76% of them singletons. Before any sequencing was done, the ViraFEST assay used viral peptide pools to expand antigen-specific CD4+ T cells. Cultured cells yielded isolated CD4+ T cells after 10 to 11 days. It was two doses of either the BNT162b2 or mRNA-1273 vaccine that participants received. Sequencing used CD4+ T cells from PBMCs cultured with HCoV-229E spike peptides, obtained after COVID-19 vaccination. Source of these receptors: a human donor who received a COVID-19 vaccine.

In its sample, this clone was seen a few times. The V gene is TRBV6-1, the J gene TRBJ1-5; D remains ambiguous. Germline V CDR1 and CDR2: MNHNS, SASEGT. With 0 bases removed from V and 10 bases from J, the gap between germline ends came to 13 bases. This CDR3 is 14 amino acids long. DNA for the CDR3: TGTGCCAGCAGTGAAGCGCCGGCCTGGGGACCCCAGCATTTT. It specifies CASSEAPAWGPQHF.

The J gene is TRBJ2-1, the V gene TRBV11-3, with TRBD2 matching over 10 bases. In germline, CDR1 is SGHNT, CDR2 YENEEA. The V segment lost 1 base and the J segment 7 bases; nucleotides outside the gene matches: 4. The CDR3 totals 15 residues. The CDR3 DNA is TGTGCCAGCAGCTTAGGAGCTAGCGGGAGAAATGAGCAGTTCTTC. Protein: CASSLGASGRNEQFF.

This chain connects TRBV6-1 to TRBJ1-2, with TRBD1 matching 7 bases. This CDR3 comprises 14 residues. Germline V CDR1 and CDR2: MNHNS, SASEGT. J gave up 8 bases and V 3 bases, and 9 bases lay outside the gene matches. The CDR3 nucleotides read TGTGCCAGCAGTGAGTACACAGGGGCGGCGGGCTACACCTTC. Its protein is CASSEYTGAAGYTF.

This chain joins TRBV6-5 and TRBJ2-2; no clear D. CDR3 length: 14 residues. V was shortened by 6 bases and J by 4 bases, with 12 bases between the two germline ends. The germline gives CDR1 MNHEY, CDR2 SVGAGI. In nucleotides, the CDR3 is TGTGCCAGCAGGCCGGGCAGGAGCACCGGGGAGCTGTTTTTT. Its protein product is CASRPGRSTGELFF.

The chain employs TRBV5-1 and TRBJ1-5; weak D call: TRBD1 (5 bases). Germline V gene data show CDR1 as SGHRS and CDR2 as YFSETQ. V lost 5 bases and J lost 7, with 13 bases in between. The CDR3 is 13 amino acids. The CDR3 DNA reads TGCGCCAGCAGTTTAGGGGAACGGCAGCCCCAGCATTTT. Encoded protein: CASSLGERQPQHF.

The V and J genes are TRBV19 and TRBJ1-5, with TRBD1 matching over 7 bases. V lost 8 bases, J lost 0 bases, and 7 bases stayed unmatched. Germline CDR1 LNHDA, CDR2 SQIVND (reference sequence). CDR3 length equals 15 residues. The CDR3 spells CASAGQSYSNQPQHF. The CDR3 DNA reads TGTGCCAGTGCGGGACAGAGTTATAGCAATCAGCCCCAGCATTTT.

The V call is TRBV2, the J call TRBJ1-5, with D possibly being TRBD1 (6 bases). This CDR3 region has 15 residues. Germline-derived CDR1 and CDR2 are SNHLY and FYNNEI. With 7 bases removed from V and 0 bases from J, the gap between germline ends came to 13 bases. The CDR3 DNA reads TGTGCCAGCAAACGGGGGGCCTATAGCAATCAGCCCCAGCATTTT. It is translated as CASKRGAYSNQPQHF.

The sample holds a few counts of this clone. The V gene is TRBV30, the J gene TRBJ1-2; weak D call: TRBD1 (5 bases). CDR1 and CDR2 from the germline V gene are GTSNPN and SVGIG (reference sequence). Trimming cost V 0 bases and J 7 bases, with 9 bases left between them. The CDR3 extends over 12 amino acids. The CDR3 spells CAWSVLGPGYTF. The CDR3, as DNA: TGTGCCTGGAGTGTACTGGGGCCTGGCTACACCTTC.

Details on this clone: At the DNA level, this CDR3 is encoded by other sequences in the same sample as well. The chain joins TRBV6-5 to TRBJ1-3; 7 bases agree with TRBD1. Germline V gene sequence: CDR1 MNHEY, CDR2 SVGAGI. The CDR3 is 14 residues long. Trimming took 5 bases from V and 0 from J; bases not matched to a gene: 1. The CDR3 region has the DNA TGTGCCAGCAGTAGACAGGGCTCTGGAAACACCATATATTTT. Encoded protein: CASSRQGSGNTIYF.

This clone was counted only a few times. V and J are TRBV9 and TRBJ1-3; the D is unclear. From germline, CDR1 is SGDLS and CDR2 YYNGEE. With 0 bases removed from V and 0 bases from J, the gap between germline ends came to 13 bases. The CDR3 length is 17 residues. CDR3 sequence: CASSVATMRSSGNTIYF. The CDR3 DNA sequence: TGTGCCAGCAGCGTAGCTACAATGCGGAGCTCTGGAAACACCATATATTTT.

This chain links TRBV19 with TRBJ1-5, with unresolved D. V was shortened by 8 bases and J by 0 bases, with 5 bases between the two germline ends. The CDR3 extends over 12 amino acids. The V gene's germline CDR1 is LNHDA and CDR2 SQIVND (reference sequence). This CDR3 is CASGNSNQPQHF. For the CDR3, the DNA is TGTGCCAGTGGGAATAGCAATCAGCCCCAGCATTTT.

The J gene is TRBJ2-2, the V gene TRBV11-2; D may correspond to TRBD1 or TRBD2 (7 bases each). With 2 bases removed from V and 6 bases from J, the gap between germline ends came to 16 bases. CDR1 is SGHAT and CDR2 is FQNNGV in the germline V gene. The CDR3 extends over 16 amino acids. The CDR3 region is CASSLPQGGLAGELFF. The CDR3 DNA reads TGTGCCAGCAGCTTACCCCAGGGGGGGTTGGCCGGGGAGCTGTTTTTT.

The rearrangement joins TRBV2 to TRBJ1-2, with D maybe TRBD1 (5 bases). Germline V gene sequence: CDR1 SNHLY, CDR2 FYNNEI. The V end lost 8 bases, the J end lost 5 bases, and 18 bases lay between the germline ends. CDR3 length: 14 amino acids. DNA of the CDR3: TGTGCCAGCCAGGGTGTAAGACGTGGATATGGCTACACCTTC. Its protein is CASQGVRRGYGYTF.

V and J are TRBV3-1 (or the pseudogene TRBV3-2) and TRBJ1-5; D is perhaps TRBD1 (5 bases). In germline, CDR1 is LGHDT, CDR2 YNNKEL (reference sequence). Trimming removed 1 base from V and 6 bases from J, with 10 bases in between. The CDR3 has 14 amino acids. The CDR3 DNA reads TGTGCCAGCAGCCAAGGACAGATTGGTCAGCCCCAGCATTTT. This sequence encodes CASSQGQIGQPQHF.

This clone was recorded a few times. This rearrangement joins TRBV19 to TRBJ2-7; 7 nucleotides match TRBD1. Germline CDR1 and CDR2: LNHDA and SQIVND (reference sequence). V lost 7 bases to trimming and J lost 4 bases; unmatched junction nucleotides: 4. This CDR3 region has 12 residues. Here the CDR3 DNA reads TGTGCCAGTATGGGACAGCTATACGAGCAGTACTTC. Translation: CASMGQLYEQYF.

This clone has only a few counts. CDR3 bases: TGCGCCAGCAGCCAACAAATACGGGACAGGGGTTCACCCCTCCACTTT. Amino acid sequence: CASSQQIRDRGSPLHF. The chain joins TRBV4-1 to TRBJ1-6; 10 bases are shared with TRBD1. Trimming removed 2 bases from V and 9 bases from J; junction bases left unmatched: 7. CDR1 and CDR2 from the germline V gene are MGHRA and YSYEKL. This CDR3 has 16 residues.

The chain has TRBV23-1 and TRBJ1-4; 8 positions match TRBD1. TRBV23-1 is an ORF, with its function uncertain. The V gene end was trimmed by 3 bases and the J gene end by 7 bases; junction bases not matched to a gene: 10. This CDR3 comprises 16 residues. This CDR3 is CASSQSSGQGSEKLFF. CDR3 DNA sequence: TGCGCCAGCAGTCAGTCGTCCGGACAGGGTAGTGAAAAACTGTTTTTT.